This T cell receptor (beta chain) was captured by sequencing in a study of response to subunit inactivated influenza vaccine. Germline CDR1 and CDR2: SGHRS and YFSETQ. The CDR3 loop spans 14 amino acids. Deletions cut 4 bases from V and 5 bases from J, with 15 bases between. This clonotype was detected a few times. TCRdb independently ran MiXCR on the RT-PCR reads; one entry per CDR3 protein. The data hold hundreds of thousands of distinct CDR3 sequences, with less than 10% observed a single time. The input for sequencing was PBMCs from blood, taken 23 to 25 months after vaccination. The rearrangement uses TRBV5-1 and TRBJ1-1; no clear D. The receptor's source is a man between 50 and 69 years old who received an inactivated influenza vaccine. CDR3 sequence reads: CASSLEAPKTEAFF. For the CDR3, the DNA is TGCGCCAGCAGCCTGGAGGCCCCGAAGACTGAAGCTTTCTTT.